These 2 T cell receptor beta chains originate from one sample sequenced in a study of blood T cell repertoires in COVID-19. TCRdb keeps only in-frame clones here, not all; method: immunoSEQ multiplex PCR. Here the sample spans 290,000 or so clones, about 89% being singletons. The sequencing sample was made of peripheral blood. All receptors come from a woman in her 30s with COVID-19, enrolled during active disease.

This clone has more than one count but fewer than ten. The CDR3 region has the DNA TGTGCCAGCAGTGAAGCGCGTTTCGGGGGAATGCAGCCCCAGCATTTT. Translated, it gives CASSEARFGGMQPQHF. The chain couples TRBV6-1 to TRBJ1-5; perhaps TRBD1 as D (5 bases). V lost 0 bases and J lost 7, with 16 bases in between. This CDR3 region has 16 residues. The germline V gene has CDR1 MNHNS and CDR2 SASEGT.

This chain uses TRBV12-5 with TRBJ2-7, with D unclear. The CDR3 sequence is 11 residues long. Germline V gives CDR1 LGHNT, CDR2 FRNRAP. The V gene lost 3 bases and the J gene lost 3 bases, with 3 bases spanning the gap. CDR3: CASGFNYEQYF. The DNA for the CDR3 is TGTGCTAGTGGTTTCAACTACGAGCAGTACTTC.